Listed here are 31 T cell receptor beta chains from one sample, sequenced in a study of cytomegalovirus exposure and HLA in healthy donors. Primers for the PCR totalled 60 Vbeta and 13 Jbeta. TCRdb's table, derived via immunoSEQ multiplex PCR, lists solely in-frame clones and lacks some. The sample consists of around 170,000 clones, 65% to 80% of them appearing once. Sequenced input: PBMCs. All receptors derive from a woman between 50 and 59 years old in good health and CMV-seropositive.

The chain employs TRBV28 and TRBJ2-1; no clear D gene. This CDR3 has 14 amino acids. The germline V gene has CDR1 MDHEN and CDR2 SYDVKM. Trimming removed 4 bases from V and 5 bases from J, with 12 bases in between. CDR3 in amino acids: CASSSVGRNNEQFF. DNA for the CDR3: TGTGCCAGCAGTTCTGTCGGTCGAAACAATGAGCAGTTCTTC.

The chain is built from TRBV6-5 and TRBJ2-1; possible D gene TRBD2, 7 bases. The CDR3 has 14 amino acids. V was shortened by 5 bases and J by 4 bases, with 12 bases between the two germline ends. The V gene's germline CDR1 is MNHEY and CDR2 SVGAGI. CDR3 in amino acids: CASSGGAPYNEQFF. In nucleotides, the CDR3 is TGTGCCAGCAGTGGGGGGGCCCCTTACAATGAGCAGTTCTTC.

This rearrangement joins TRBV11-3 to TRBJ2-5; TRBD2 is a possible D gene (7 bases). V lost 1 base and J 0 bases, leaving 9 bases between the germline ends. CDR3 length: 15 residues. Germline values: CDR1 SGHNT, CDR2 YENEEA. CDR3 in amino acids: CASSLAGGYQETQYF. The CDR3 bases are TGTGCCAGCAGCTTAGCGGGGGGCTACCAAGAGACCCAGTACTTC.

The chain has TRBV9 and TRBJ2-5, with D perhaps matching TRBD2 (6 bases). The CDR3 covers 15 residues. V lost 5 bases, J lost 1 base, and 15 bases lay in between. CDR1 is SGDLS and CDR2 is YYNGEE in the germline V gene. In nucleotides, the CDR3 is TGTGCCAGCAGTTGGGAGGCGGAGAGCCAAGAGACCCAGTACTTC. Protein product: CASSWEAESQETQYF. The full variable domain, rest sourced from reference TRBV9 and TRBJ2-5, is DSGVTQTPKHLITATGQRVTLRCSPRSGDLSVYWYQQSLDQGLQFLIQYYNGEERAKGNILERFSAQQFPDLHSELNLSSLELGDSALYFCASSWEAESQETQYFGPGTRLLVL.

The V and J genes are TRBV11-1 and TRBJ2-5, with D possibly being TRBD1 (5 bases). V was pared by 4 bases and J by 1 base, with 13 bases between. The CDR3 length is 15 residues. The germline V gene has CDR1 SGHAT and CDR2 FQDESV (reference sequence). The CDR3 DNA reads TGTGCCAGCAGCTCCCTCAGGGATCGCCAAGAGACCCAGTACTTC. This translates into CASSSLRDRQETQYF.

This clone was observed a few times. The chain has TRBV2 and TRBJ2-1; 10 bases are shared with TRBD2. The V segment lost 5 bases and the J segment 5 bases; nucleotides outside the gene matches: 3. There are 14 residues in the CDR3. The germline V gene encodes CDR1 SNHLY and CDR2 FYNNEI. The CDR3 protein is CASSSGLAHNEQFF. In DNA form, the CDR3 reads TGTGCCAGCAGTTCGGGACTAGCGCACAATGAGCAGTTCTTC.

This clone came up a few times. The V call is TRBV14, the J call TRBJ2-5; the D gene is possibly TRBD1 (5 bases). Germline assignment: CDR1 SGHDN and CDR2 FVKESK. Trimming shortened V by 5 bases and J by 5 bases, and 18 bases separated the two germline ends. The CDR3 is 15 amino acids. The CDR3 region is CASSSQRRGLETQYF. Written as DNA, the CDR3 is TGTGCCAGCAGCTCTCAGAGAAGGGGTTTGGAGACCCAGTACTTC. Supplemented by reference TRBV14 and TRBJ2-5, the full variable domain reads EAGVTQFPSHSVIEKGQTVTLRCDPISGHDNLYWYRRVMGKEIKFLLHFVKESKQDESGMPNNRFLAERTGGTYSTLKVQPAELEDSGVYFCASSSQRRGLETQYFGPGTRLLVL.

CDR3 coding DNA: TGTGCCAGCAGAATTAAGGACAGGGCGGCCTACGAGCAGTACTTC. It specifies CASRIKDRAAYEQYF. The V gene is TRBV5-8, the J gene TRBJ2-7; 8 bases agree with TRBD1. V lost 5 bases to trimming and J lost 2 bases; unmatched junction nucleotides: 9. CDR1 is SGHTS, CDR2 YDEGEE, per germline. The CDR3 totals 15 residues.

The genes are TRBV7-2 and TRBJ1-2, with D perhaps TRBD1 (5 bases). The CDR3 consists of 15 residues. The germline gives CDR1 SGHTA, CDR2 FQGNSA. With 3 bases removed from V and 1 base from J, the gap between germline ends came to 12 bases. The CDR3 DNA is TGTGCCAGCAGCTTCGGCGGGGACCTTAACTATGGCTACACCTTC. Translating it yields CASSFGGDLNYGYTF.

This clone was recorded a few times. This rearrangement joins TRBV6-5 to TRBJ2-3; 11 nucleotides match TRBD2. V gave up 6 bases and J gave up 4 bases; unmatched junction bases: 3. Germline V gene lookup returns CDR1 MNHEY and CDR2 SVGAGI. The CDR3 totals 14 residues. CDR3 coding DNA: TGTGCCAGCAGAGTAGCGGGAGGGCCAGATACGCAGTATTTT. It codes for CASRVAGGPDTQYF.

The sample holds one count of this clone. The rearrangement links TRBV30 to TRBJ1-5; 9 bases fit TRBD1. The length of the CDR3 is 13 residues. Germline V gives CDR1 GTSNPN, CDR2 SVGIG (reference sequence). V was pared by 3 bases and J by 7 bases, with 4 bases of the junction left unmatched. In DNA, the CDR3 is TGTGCCTGGAGCCGACAGGGGGACCAGCCCCAGCATTTT. This sequence encodes CAWSRQGDQPQHF. Full variable domain (rest looked up from reference TRBV30 and TRBJ1-5): SQTIHQWPATLVQPVGSPLSLECTVEGTSNPNLYWYRQAAGRGLQLLFYSVGIGQISSEVPQNLSASRPQDRQFILSSKKLLLSDSGFYLCAWSRQGDQPQHFGDGTRLSIL.

J is TRBJ2-5 and V is TRBV7-8; D may be TRBD1 (5 bases). Germline lookup yields CDR1 SGHVS and CDR2 FQNEAQ. V dropped 5 bases and J dropped 1 base, with 11 bases sitting between them. The CDR3 totals 14 residues. CDR3 sequence (DNA): TGTGCCAGCAGCCCACGACAGAGCCAAGAGACCCAGTACTTC. It encodes CASSPRQSQETQYF.

This clone was observed a handful of times. The rearrangement joins TRBV30 to TRBJ2-3; tentatively, D is TRBD2 (5 bases). The CDR3 loop spans 14 amino acids. CDR1 is GTSNPN, CDR2 SVGIG, per germline (reference sequence). V was clipped by 4 bases and J by 2 bases, with 13 bases between them. The CDR3 spells CAWKAAGVTDTQYF. The CDR3, as DNA: TGTGCCTGGAAAGCGGCAGGCGTCACAGATACGCAGTATTTT.

The chain employs TRBV7-9 and TRBJ1-1; D not certain. Germline V lookup: CDR1 SEHNR, CDR2 FQNEAQ (reference sequence). The CDR3 runs to 12 residues. Trimming removed 6 bases from V and 5 bases from J, with 10 bases in between. The CDR3 loop reads CASRRHDTEAFF. The DNA of the CDR3 is TGTGCCAGCAGGCGCCACGATACTGAAGCTTTCTTT.

V usage is TRBV5-1 and J usage is TRBJ2-1, with a tentative D call TRBD2 (5 bases). In germline, CDR1 is SGHRS, CDR2 YFSETQ. The CDR3 consists of 15 residues. With 0 bases removed from V and 4 bases from J, the gap between germline ends came to 11 bases. CDR3 in DNA: TGCGCCAGCAGCTTGGGCGGGTTGACGTACAATGAGCAGTTCTTC. Its translation is CASSLGGLTYNEQFF.

The genes are TRBV19 and TRBJ1-2; 7 positions match TRBD1. This CDR3 is 14 amino acids long. Germline V gene data show CDR1 as LNHDA and CDR2 as SQIVND (reference sequence). Germline trimming cut 8 bases from V and 4 bases from J; bases unmatched to any gene: 10. The CDR3 nucleotides read TGTGCCAGTTATGGGACAGATAGCTCCTATGGCTACACCTTC. It is translated as CASYGTDSSYGYTF.

The chain is built from TRBV11-3 and TRBJ2-5; the match to TRBD1 covers 7 bases. Trimming cost V 5 bases and J 3 bases; bases outside gene matches: 9. CDR1 and CDR2 (germline): SGHNT, YENEEA. The CDR3 totals 15 residues. The CDR3 loop is CASSLTMTGKETQYF. The CDR3 nucleotides read TGTGCCAGCAGCCTAACTATGACAGGGAAAGAGACCCAGTACTTC. The full variable domain, rest sourced from reference TRBV11-3 and TRBJ2-5, is EAGVVQSPRYKIIEKKQPVAFWCNPISGHNTLYWYLQNLGQGPELLIRYENEEAVDDSQLPKDRFSAERLKGVDSTLKIQPAELGDSAVYLCASSLTMTGKETQYFGPGTRLLVL.

The chain employs TRBV30 and TRBJ1-5; D is perhaps TRBD1 (5 bases). The CDR3 is made up of 14 amino acids. The germline gives CDR1 GTSNPN, CDR2 SVGIG (reference sequence). The germline V and J ends were trimmed by 5 bases and 0 bases, with 11 bases remaining between them. The CDR3 spells CAWGGDYSNQPQHF. In nucleotides, the CDR3 is TGTGCCTGGGGGGGGGATTATAGCAATCAGCCCCAGCATTTT.

The rearrangement uses TRBV7-3 and TRBJ1-1, with unresolved D. Germline V gene sequence: CDR1 SGHTA, CDR2 FQGTGA. The CDR3 is 13 amino acids. Trimming stripped 4 bases from V and 2 bases from J, with 8 bases between. The CDR3 protein is CASSSQANTEAFF. CDR3 bases: TGTGCCAGCAGCTCGCAGGCCAACACTGAAGCTTTCTTT.

This chain connects TRBV5-6 to TRBJ1-2; 7 bases are a match to TRBD1. V shed 0 bases and J 4 bases; nucleotides not matched to a gene: 3. The germline CDR1 and CDR2 sequences are SGHDT and YYEEEE. The CDR3 sequence is 14 residues long. The CDR3 DNA reads as TGTGCCAGCAGCTTGGACCGGACAGGCTATGGCTACACCTTC. Its protein product is CASSLDRTGYGYTF.

This clone was detected only a few times. V and J are TRBV4-3 and TRBJ2-3, with D hard to call. Germline V gene lookup returns CDR1 LGHNA and CDR2 YSLEER. V lost 0 bases, J lost 8 bases, and 9 bases lay in between. This CDR3 contains 13 residues. The CDR3 is CASSQDKVGTQYF. In DNA form, the CDR3 reads TGCGCCAGCAGCCAAGATAAAGTCGGTACGCAGTATTTT.

The chain combines TRBV25-1 with TRBJ1-2, with TRBD1 matching over 7 bases. V lost 0 bases and J lost 5; bases outside the gene matches: 6. This CDR3 has 15 residues. Germline V gene data show CDR1 as MGHDK and CDR2 as SYGVNS. The CDR3 protein is CASSEYGRGIYGYTF. CDR3 nucleotide sequence: TGTGCCAGCAGTGAATATGGCAGGGGGATATATGGCTACACCTTC.

V is TRBV11-2 and J is TRBJ2-1; TRBD2 matches 13 bases. V lost 5 bases, J lost 8 bases, and 9 bases stayed unmatched. The CDR3 covers 16 residues. The germline gives CDR1 SGHAT, CDR2 FQNNGV. The CDR3 protein is CASSLRTSGSLYEQFF. CDR3 sequence (DNA): TGTGCCAGCAGCCTCAGGACTAGCGGGAGTCTCTATGAGCAGTTCTTC.

This chain links TRBV2 with TRBJ1-1; D is ambiguous. CDR1 and CDR2 from the germline V gene are SNHLY and FYNNEI. The CDR3 totals 14 residues. Trimming took 7 bases from V and 0 from J, leaving 12 bases between them. CDR3 sequence reads: CASIELILNTEAFF. DNA for the CDR3: TGTGCCAGCATCGAGTTGATTTTGAACACTGAAGCTTTCTTT.

The rearrangement joins TRBV4-3 to TRBJ1-2; TRBD1 aligns across 8 bases. The V segment lost 1 base and the J segment 4 bases; nucleotides outside the gene matches: 14. The CDR3 is 18 amino acids. Germline V gives CDR1 LGHNA, CDR2 YSLEER. The CDR3 region has the DNA TGCGCCAGCAGCCAAGGGGTATCCTCTACGGACAGGGCCTATGGCTACACCTTC. Protein product: CASSQGVSSTDRAYGYTF.

The chain links TRBV18 to TRBJ2-7; D is possibly TRBD1 (6 bases). In germline, CDR1 is KGHSH, CDR2 LQKENI. V lost 3 bases to trimming and J lost 2 bases, with 11 bases between them. The CDR3 length is 14 residues. Written as DNA, the CDR3 is TGTGCCAGCTCACCGAAGCAGGGGACCTACGAGCAGTACTTC. It translates to CASSPKQGTYEQYF.

The chain is built from TRBV6-5 and TRBJ2-7, with 15 bases aligning to TRBD2. The CDR3 consists of 16 residues. V gave up 2 bases and J gave up 6 bases; unmatched junction bases: 5. Germline V gene sequence: CDR1 MNHEY, CDR2 SVGAGI. The CDR3 is CASSYPRTSGRAEQYF. As DNA, the CDR3 is TGTGCCAGCAGTTACCCTCGGACTAGCGGGAGGGCCGAGCAGTACTTC.

This rearrangement joins TRBV28 to TRBJ1-3; D ambiguous. The CDR3 loop spans 14 amino acids. Germline lookup yields CDR1 MDHEN and CDR2 SYDVKM. Deletions cut 7 bases from V and 0 bases from J, with 10 bases between. In DNA form, the CDR3 reads TGTGCCAGCACTGTTTCGTACTCTGGAAACACCATATATTTT. This gives the protein CASTVSYSGNTIYF.

This rearrangement joins TRBV30 to TRBJ1-5; D not certain. Between the trimmed V and J ends, which lost 3 bases and 0 bases, there was a span of 6 bases. Germline CDR1 is GTSNPN and CDR2 is SVGIG (reference sequence). The CDR3 loop spans 13 amino acids. In DNA form, the CDR3 reads TGTGCCTGGAGCCTTAATAGCAATCAGCCCCAGCATTTT. It specifies CAWSLNSNQPQHF.

This chain links TRBV27 with TRBJ2-3; 7 bases align to TRBD2. The CDR3 has 13 residues. Germline loops: CDR1 MNHEY, CDR2 SMNVEV (reference sequence). The junction had 3 bases not matched to a gene; V was cut back by 6 bases and J by 3 bases. The CDR3 spells CASRLASTDTQYF. CDR3 nucleotides: TGTGCCAGCAGACTAGCGAGTACAGATACGCAGTATTTT.

This sequence joins TRBV10-2 and TRBJ1-5, with a possible D match to TRBD1 (5 bases). Germline V CDR1 and CDR2: WSHSY, SAAADI. This CDR3 is 15 amino acids long. V gave up 5 bases and J gave up 3 bases, with 14 bases separating them. The CDR3 loop reads CASSPRQLDNQPQHF. For the CDR3, the DNA is TGCGCCAGCAGTCCAAGACAGTTAGACAATCAGCCCCAGCATTTT.